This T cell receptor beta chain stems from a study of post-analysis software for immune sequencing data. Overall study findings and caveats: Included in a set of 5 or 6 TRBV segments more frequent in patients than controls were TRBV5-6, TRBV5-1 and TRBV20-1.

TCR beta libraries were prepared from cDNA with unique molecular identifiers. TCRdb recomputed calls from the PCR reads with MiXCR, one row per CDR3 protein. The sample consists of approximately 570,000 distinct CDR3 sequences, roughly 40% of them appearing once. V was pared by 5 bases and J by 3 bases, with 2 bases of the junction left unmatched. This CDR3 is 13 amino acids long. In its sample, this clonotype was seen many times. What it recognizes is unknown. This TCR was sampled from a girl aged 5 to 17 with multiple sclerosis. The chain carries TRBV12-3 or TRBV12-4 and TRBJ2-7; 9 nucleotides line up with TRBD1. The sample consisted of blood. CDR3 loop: CASSRDRVYEQYF. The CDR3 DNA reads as TGTGCCAGCAGTCGGGACAGGGTCTACGAGCAGTACTTC.